This passage covers 19 T cell receptor beta chains from one sample sequenced in a study of blood T cell repertoires in COVID-19. This table comes from immunoSEQ multiplex PCR, and its TCRdb copy is limited to in-frame clones, with some not included. Of around 65,000 clones listed, 75% to 85% are singletons. Sequencing input: peripheral blood. Receptors originate from a human donor in a cohort sampled during active COVID-19.

The gene calls are TRBV7-9 and TRBJ2-5, with TRBD2 matching over 9 bases. Per the germline V gene, CDR1 is SEHNR and CDR2 is FQNEAQ (reference sequence). The junction had 8 bases not matched to a gene; V was cut back by 7 bases and J by 2 bases. The CDR3 consists of 15 residues. The CDR3 loop is CASTPRGGGQETQYF. CDR3 DNA sequence: TGTGCCAGCACCCCGCGCGGGGGGGGGCAAGAGACCCAGTACTTC.

The rearrangement links TRBV5-1 to TRBJ2-3; TRBD2 agrees at 10 bases. Looked up from germline, CDR1 is SGHRS and CDR2 is YFSETQ. After removal of 0 bases from V and 4 bases from J, the junction contained 5 bases not matched to a gene. There are 16 residues in the CDR3. The DNA of the CDR3 is TGCGCCAGCAGCTTGGCTCTAGCGGGAGAGGCAGATACGCAGTATTTT. Encoded protein: CASSLALAGEADTQYF.

This chain uses TRBV6-1 with TRBJ1-5; D gene unclear. Germline V lookup: CDR1 MNHNS, CDR2 SASEGT. This CDR3 has 14 amino acids. Trimming left V 3 bases short and J 4 bases short, with 10 bases between. CDR3 nucleotides: TGTGCCAGCAGTGACATATCGGGGAATCAGCCCCAGCATTTT. Its protein is CASSDISGNQPQHF.

The chain links TRBV18 to TRBJ2-5; 10 positions agree with TRBD1. Germline CDR1 is KGHSH and CDR2 is LQKENI. V was clipped by 1 base and J by 2 bases; unmatched bases: 4. There are 16 residues in the CDR3. The chain's CDR3 is CASSPLGTGVQETQYF. In DNA form, the CDR3 reads TGTGCCAGCTCACCACTCGGGACAGGGGTACAAGAGACCCAGTACTTC. The full variable domain, with the rest looked up from reference TRBV18 and TRBJ2-5, is NAGVMQNPRHLVRRRGQEARLRCSPMKGHSHVYWYRQLPEEGLKFMVYLQKENIIDESGMPKERFSAEFPKEGPSILRIQQVVRGDSAAYFCASSPLGTGVQETQYFGPGTRLLVL.

The gene calls are TRBV19 and TRBJ2-2; 10 nucleotides match TRBD1. CDR3 size: 15 residues. V dropped 4 bases and J dropped 6; count of bases not matched to a gene: 5. The germline V gene encodes CDR1 LNHDA and CDR2 SQIVND (reference sequence). In nucleotides, the CDR3 is TGTGCCAGTAGTACAGGACAGGGGGGGTCCGGGGAGCTGTTTTTT. It codes for CASSTGQGGSGELFF.

The V call is TRBV9, the J call TRBJ2-2, with 12 bases fitting TRBD2. Germline trimming cut 0 bases from V and 6 bases from J; bases unmatched to any gene: 3. Germline CDR1 SGDLS, CDR2 YYNGEE. This CDR3 is built from 16 residues. Written as DNA, the CDR3 is TGTGCCAGCAGCGTAGGACTAGCGGGAGAATCCGGGGAGCTGTTTTTT. Its translation: CASSVGLAGESGELFF.

This rearrangement joins TRBV20-1 to TRBJ1-5, with D unresolved. CDR3 length: 11 residues. Germline CDR1 reads DFQATT; CDR2 reads SNEGSKA (reference sequence). The ends were cut back, 5 bases at V and 7 bases at J, with 9 bases in the middle. CDR3 nucleotide sequence: TGCAGTGCTGTGCCCCTACAGCCCCAGCATTTT. Protein product: CSAVPLQPQHF.

The chain carries TRBV2 and TRBJ2-4, with a tentative D call TRBD2 (5 bases). Between the trimmed V and J ends, which lost 8 bases and 2 bases, there was a span of 10 bases. CDR3 length: 13 amino acids. From germline, CDR1 is SNHLY and CDR2 FYNNEI. CDR3 sequence (DNA): TGTGCCAGCGATCGGGAAACCAAAAACATTCAGTACTTC. This encodes CASDRETKNIQYF. Based on the CDR3 plus reference TRBV2 and TRBJ2-4, the full variable domain is EPEVTQTPSHQVTQMGQEVILRCVPISNHLYFYWYRQILGQKVEFLVSFYNNEISEKSEIFDDQFSVERPDGSNFTLKIRSTKLEDSAMYFCASDRETKNIQYFGAGTRLSVL.

The genes are TRBV28 and TRBJ2-3; 7 bases align to TRBD2. With 5 bases clipped from V and 10 bases from J, the junction kept 9 bases outside the gene matches. From germline, CDR1 is MDHEN and CDR2 SYDVKM. The CDR3 totals 13 residues. Here the CDR3 reads CASSPDGRTPQYF. Written as DNA, the CDR3 is TGTGCCAGCAGTCCCGACGGGAGGACGCCGCAGTATTTT.

The table lists this clone with a count of one. The rearrangement uses TRBV7-9 and TRBJ1-1, with D tentatively TRBD1 (5 bases). The CDR3 has 14 amino acids. CDR1 SEHNR and CDR2 FQNEAQ come from the germline V gene (reference sequence). Trimming left V 1 base short and J 4 bases short, with 10 bases between. Here the CDR3 DNA reads TGTGCCAGCAGCTTAGTACTGGGGGGCACTGAAGCTTTCTTT. This encodes CASSLVLGGTEAFF.

This chain uses TRBV4-1 with TRBJ2-7, with a tentative D call TRBD1 (6 bases). The CDR3 spans 12 residues. V was pared by 9 bases and J by 0 bases, with 9 bases between. Germline assignment: CDR1 MGHRA and CDR2 YSYEKL. The CDR3 sequence: CARGGSSYEQYF. For the CDR3, the DNA is TGCGCCAGAGGGGGTAGCTCCTACGAGCAGTACTTC.

With regard to this clone: The same CDR3 also results from other DNA sequences found in this sample. The genes are TRBV6-5 and TRBJ2-2; TRBD1 might be the D (5 bases). Germline CDR1 is MNHEY and CDR2 is SVGAGI. The CDR3 covers 14 residues. V lost 7 bases and J 4 bases, leaving 13 bases between the germline ends. CDR3 coding DNA: TGTGCCAGCATCTCGGGTAGGGGCACCGGGGAGCTGTTTTTT. This translates into CASISGRGTGELFF.

The V call is TRBV6-5, the J call TRBJ2-3; 9 bases map to TRBD2. V shed 0 bases and J 6 bases; nucleotides not matched to a gene: 7. Germline assignment: CDR1 MNHEY and CDR2 SVGAGI. The CDR3 covers 16 residues. CDR3 nucleotides: TGTGCCAGCAGTTACTCGGGCGGGGGGGCATCGGATACGCAGTATTTT. The encoded protein is CASSYSGGGASDTQYF.

The J gene is TRBJ2-7, the V gene TRBV6-6; D gene unclear. The V end lost 4 bases, the J end lost 0 bases, and 10 bases lay between the germline ends. CDR3 size: 14 residues. The germline gives CDR1 MNHNY, CDR2 SVGAGI (reference sequence). The CDR3 here is CASSFPPSSYEQYF. For the CDR3, the DNA is TGTGCCAGCAGTTTCCCGCCTAGCTCCTACGAGCAGTACTTC.

The rearrangement joins TRBV19 to TRBJ2-3, with 9 bases aligning to TRBD2. Germline V lookup: CDR1 LNHDA, CDR2 SQIVND (reference sequence). The CDR3 runs to 14 residues. The J segment lost 7 bases and the V segment lost 5 bases, leaving 7 bases of the junction unmatched. The CDR3 region is CASSPGTSRHTQYF. CDR3 nucleotides: TGTGCCAGTAGTCCAGGGACTAGCCGCCATACGCAGTATTTT.

The J gene is TRBJ1-3, the V gene TRBV3-1 (or the pseudogene TRBV3-2); D remains ambiguous. The CDR3 loop spans 13 amino acids. V lost 0 bases and J 4 bases, leaving 4 bases between the germline ends. CDR1 and CDR2 (germline): LGHDT, YNNKEL (reference sequence). The CDR3 region is CASSQDRGNTIYF. The CDR3 DNA follows: TGTGCCAGCAGCCAAGACAGAGGAAACACCATATATTTT.

The chain couples TRBV3-1 (or the pseudogene TRBV3-2) to TRBJ2-3, with 13 bases fitting TRBD2. The CDR3 has 17 residues. Germline-derived CDR1 and CDR2 are LGHDT and YNNKEL (reference sequence). Unmatched junction bases numbered 5, after V lost 3 bases and J lost 2 bases. This CDR3 is CASSQWGTSGATDTQYF. Here the CDR3 DNA reads TGTGCCAGCAGCCAGTGGGGGACTAGCGGGGCCACAGATACGCAGTATTTT.

This clone showed up just a few times. V gene TRBV7-2 combines with J gene TRBJ2-7; 7 nucleotides line up with TRBD2. The V gene end was trimmed by 0 bases and the J gene end by 2 bases; junction bases not matched to a gene: 4. This CDR3 has 15 amino acids. Germline CDR1 reads SGHTA; CDR2 reads FQGNSA. CDR3: CASSLAGGSTYEQYF. The DNA of the CDR3 is TGTGCCAGCAGCTTAGCGGGCGGGAGTACCTACGAGCAGTACTTC.

The chain links TRBV4-2 to TRBJ1-1, with a possible D match to TRBD1 (6 bases). Trimming removed 2 bases at V and 4 bases at J, with 14 bases between. This CDR3 has 15 amino acids. Germline CDR1 and CDR2: LGHNA and YNFKEQ. The CDR3: CASSQLQGGFTEAFF. DNA of the CDR3: TGTGCCAGCAGCCAACTACAGGGAGGGTTCACTGAAGCTTTCTTT.